This T cell receptor (beta chain) was sequenced in a study of cytomegalovirus exposure and HLA in healthy donors. Study at large: The 120 validation repertoires, a later analysis reported, used the same platform as the roughly 660 repertoires from the first cohort.

Repertoires were generated with immunoSEQ multiplex PCR, while TCRdb's copy carries only in-frame clones and drops some. The profile shows 150,000 to 200,000 clones, 84% of them singletons. There are 11 residues in the CDR3. V shed 1 base and J shed 10 bases, with 8 bases lying between them. The germline V gene encodes CDR1 DFQATT and CDR2 SNEGSKA (reference sequence). Of note for this clone: Its antigen is unidentified.

Findings of the study overall: One later analysis, an examination of the roughly 130 validation repertoires, found that first-cohort TCR clusters tended to co-occur in them. In vitro testing confirmed a few CMV-associated chains as specific for CMV antigens. The investigators catalogued 164 TCR beta chains as cytomegalovirus-associated.

The rearrangement joins TRBV20-1 to TRBJ1-3; D unresolved. Input material: PBMCs. The sequence came from a woman younger than 45 in good health and CMV-seropositive. CDR3 coding DNA: TGCAGTGCTAGAGTGTCGGGGACCATATATTTT. Residues: CSARVSGTIYF.